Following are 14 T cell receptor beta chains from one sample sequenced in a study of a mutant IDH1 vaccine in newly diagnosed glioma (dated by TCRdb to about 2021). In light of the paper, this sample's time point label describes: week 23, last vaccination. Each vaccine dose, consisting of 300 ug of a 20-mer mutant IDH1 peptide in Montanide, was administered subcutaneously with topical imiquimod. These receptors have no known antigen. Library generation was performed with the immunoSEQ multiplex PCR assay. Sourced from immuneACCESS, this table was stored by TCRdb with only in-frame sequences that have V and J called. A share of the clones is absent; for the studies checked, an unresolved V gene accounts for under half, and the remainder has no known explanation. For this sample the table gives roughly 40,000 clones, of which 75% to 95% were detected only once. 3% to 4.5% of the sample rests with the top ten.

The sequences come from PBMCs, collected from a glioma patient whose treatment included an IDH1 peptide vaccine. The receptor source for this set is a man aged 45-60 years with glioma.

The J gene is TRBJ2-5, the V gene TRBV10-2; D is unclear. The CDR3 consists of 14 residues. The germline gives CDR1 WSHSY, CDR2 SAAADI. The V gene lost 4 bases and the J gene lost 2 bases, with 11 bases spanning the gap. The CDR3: CASSVSLGQETQYF. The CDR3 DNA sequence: TGCGCCAGCAGTGTTAGCTTGGGGCAAGAGACCCAGTACTTC.

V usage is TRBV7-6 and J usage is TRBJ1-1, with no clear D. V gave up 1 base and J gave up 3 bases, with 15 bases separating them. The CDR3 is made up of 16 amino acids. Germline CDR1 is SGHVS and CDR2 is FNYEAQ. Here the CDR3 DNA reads TGTGCCAGCAGCTTAGAGGGTTGGGCCGGTGACACTGAAGCTTTCTTT. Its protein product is CASSLEGWAGDTEAFF.

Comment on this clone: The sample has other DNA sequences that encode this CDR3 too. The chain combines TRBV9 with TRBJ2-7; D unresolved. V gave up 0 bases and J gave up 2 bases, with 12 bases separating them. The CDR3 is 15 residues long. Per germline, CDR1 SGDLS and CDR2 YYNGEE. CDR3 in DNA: TGTGCCAGCAGCGTAGGTCTAGGGCTCGCCTACGAGCAGTACTTC. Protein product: CASSVGLGLAYEQYF.

DNA of the CDR3: TGTGCCAGCAGCTTAGGGCCGGGCATGAACACTGAAGCTTTCTTT. Translating it yields CASSLGPGMNTEAFF. The V and J genes are TRBV7-2 and TRBJ1-1, with D hard to call. Germline CDR1 reads SGHTA; CDR2 reads FQGNSA. The CDR3 totals 15 residues. V shed 1 base and J shed 0 bases, with 9 bases lying between them.

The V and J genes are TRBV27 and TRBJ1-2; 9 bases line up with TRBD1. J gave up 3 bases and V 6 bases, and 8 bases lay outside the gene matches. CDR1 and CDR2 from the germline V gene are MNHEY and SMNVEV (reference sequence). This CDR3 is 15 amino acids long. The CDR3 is CASRDPGQGYYGYTF. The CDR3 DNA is TGTGCCAGCAGGGATCCGGGACAGGGATACTATGGCTACACCTTC.

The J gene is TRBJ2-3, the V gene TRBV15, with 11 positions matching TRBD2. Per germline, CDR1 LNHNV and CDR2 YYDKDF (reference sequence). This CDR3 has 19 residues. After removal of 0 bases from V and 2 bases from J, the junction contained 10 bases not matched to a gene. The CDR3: CATSRDRGSGRAATDTQYF. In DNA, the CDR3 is TGTGCCACCAGCAGAGATCGCGGTAGCGGGAGGGCCGCCACAGATACGCAGTATTTT.

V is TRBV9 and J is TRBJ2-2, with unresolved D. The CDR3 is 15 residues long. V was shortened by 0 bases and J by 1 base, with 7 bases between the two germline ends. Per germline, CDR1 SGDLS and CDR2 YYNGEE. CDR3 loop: CASSVVGLNTGELFF. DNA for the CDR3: TGTGCCAGCAGCGTAGTGGGATTGAACACCGGGGAGCTGTTTTTT.

The CDR3: CASSQDASGGSGTQYF. CDR3 nucleotide sequence: TGCGCCAGCAGCCAAGATGCCAGCGGGGGGTCGGGGACCCAGTACTTC. The V gene is TRBV4-3, the J gene TRBJ2-5; 9 bases line up with TRBD2. After removal of 0 bases from V and 7 bases from J, the junction contained 9 bases not matched to a gene. The CDR3 extends over 16 amino acids. Germline assignment: CDR1 LGHNA and CDR2 YSLEER.

For the CDR3, the DNA is TGTGCCAGCACCCAGGCGAGCTCCTACGAGCAGTACTTC. This codes for CASTQASSYEQYF. This chain uses TRBV28 with TRBJ2-7, with D hard to call. CDR1 is MDHEN and CDR2 is SYDVKM in the germline V gene. This CDR3 has 13 amino acids. V was pared by 7 bases and J by 0 bases, with 10 bases between.

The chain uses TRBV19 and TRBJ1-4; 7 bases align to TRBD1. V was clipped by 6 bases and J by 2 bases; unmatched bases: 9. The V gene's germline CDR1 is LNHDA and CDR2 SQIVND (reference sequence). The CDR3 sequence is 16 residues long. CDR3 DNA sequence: TGTGCCAGTAGCAGGGGCTCGGGACAGACTAATGAAAAACTGTTTTTT. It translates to CASSRGSGQTNEKLFF. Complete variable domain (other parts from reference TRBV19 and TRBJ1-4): DGGITQSPKYLFRKEGQNVTLSCEQNLNHDAMYWYRQDPGQGLRLIYYSQIVNDFQKGDIAEGYSVSREKKESFPLTVTSAQKNPTAFYLCASSRGSGQTNEKLFFGSGTQLSVL.

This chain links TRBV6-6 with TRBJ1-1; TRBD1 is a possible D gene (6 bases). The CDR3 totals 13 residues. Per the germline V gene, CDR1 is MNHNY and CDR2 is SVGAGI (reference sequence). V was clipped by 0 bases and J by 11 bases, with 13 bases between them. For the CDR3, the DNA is TGTGCCAGCAGTTACTCGGTAACAGGGTATGCTTTCTTT. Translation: CASSYSVTGYAFF.

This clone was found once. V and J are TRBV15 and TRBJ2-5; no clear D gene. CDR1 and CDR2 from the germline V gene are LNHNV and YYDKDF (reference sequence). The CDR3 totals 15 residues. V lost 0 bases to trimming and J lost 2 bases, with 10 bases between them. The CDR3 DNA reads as TGTGCCACCAGCAGAGATACGGTATGGCAAGAGACCCAGTACTTC. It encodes CATSRDTVWQETQYF.

This CDR3 is CASSLGGDSYEQYF. CDR3 bases: TGCGCCAGCAGCCTCGGGGGTGATAGCTACGAGCAGTACTTC. This chain uses TRBV5-1 with TRBJ2-7; D possibly corresponds to TRBD2 (6 bases). Germline V gene data show CDR1 as SGHRS and CDR2 as YFSETQ. The V gene lost 4 bases and the J gene lost 3 bases, with 14 bases spanning the gap. The CDR3 has 14 amino acids.

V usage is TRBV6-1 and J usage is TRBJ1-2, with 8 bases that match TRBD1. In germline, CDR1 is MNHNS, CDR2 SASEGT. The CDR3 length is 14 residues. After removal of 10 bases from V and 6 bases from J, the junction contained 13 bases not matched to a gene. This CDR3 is CAIRPGGTFDGYTF. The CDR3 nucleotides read TGTGCCATCCGACCAGGGGGCACCTTCGATGGCTACACCTTC.